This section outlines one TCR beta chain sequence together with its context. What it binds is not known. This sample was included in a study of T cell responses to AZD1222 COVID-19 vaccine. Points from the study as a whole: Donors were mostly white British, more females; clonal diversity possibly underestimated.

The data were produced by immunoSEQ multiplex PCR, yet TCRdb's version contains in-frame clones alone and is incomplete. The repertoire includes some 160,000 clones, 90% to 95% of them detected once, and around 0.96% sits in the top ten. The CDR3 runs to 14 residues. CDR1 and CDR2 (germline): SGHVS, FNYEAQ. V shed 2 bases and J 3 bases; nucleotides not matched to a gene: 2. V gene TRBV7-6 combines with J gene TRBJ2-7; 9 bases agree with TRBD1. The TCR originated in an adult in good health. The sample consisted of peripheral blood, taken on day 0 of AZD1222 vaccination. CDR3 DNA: TGTGCCAGCAGCTTACGACAGGGGGACTACGAGCAGTACTTC. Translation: CASSLRQGDYEQYF.